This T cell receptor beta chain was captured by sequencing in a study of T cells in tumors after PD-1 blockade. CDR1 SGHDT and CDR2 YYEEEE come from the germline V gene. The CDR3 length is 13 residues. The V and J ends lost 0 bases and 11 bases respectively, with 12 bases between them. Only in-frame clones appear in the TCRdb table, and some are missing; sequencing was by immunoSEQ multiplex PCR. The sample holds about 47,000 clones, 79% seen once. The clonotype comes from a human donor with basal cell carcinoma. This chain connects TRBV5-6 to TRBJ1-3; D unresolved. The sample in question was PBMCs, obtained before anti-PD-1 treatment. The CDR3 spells CASSLVTAGAIYF. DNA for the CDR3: TGTGCCAGCAGCTTGGTGACGGCCGGGGCCATATATTTT. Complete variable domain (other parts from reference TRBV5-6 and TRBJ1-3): DAGVTQSPTHLIKTRGQQVTLRCSPKSGHDTVSWYQQALGQGPQFIFQYYEEEERQRGNFPDRFSGHQFPNYSSELNVNALLLGDSALYLCASSLVTAGAIYFGEGSWLTVV.